Presented here are 10 T cell receptor beta chains from one specimen sequenced in a study of cytomegalovirus exposure and HLA in healthy donors. It was with 60 Vbeta and 13 Jbeta primers that the PCR ran. Clones were sequenced by immunoSEQ multiplex PCR, and TCRdb holds only the in-frame ones, with some missing. Here the sample spans about 180,000 clones, 80% to 90% being singletons. Sequences were obtained from PBMCs. The source is a male donor in good health and CMV-seronegative.

J is TRBJ1-5 and V is TRBV7-9, with 7 bases matching TRBD1. V lost 3 bases to trimming and J lost 0 bases; unmatched junction nucleotides: 2. Germline loops: CDR1 SEHNR, CDR2 FQNEAQ (reference sequence). This CDR3 is built from 15 residues. The CDR3 nucleotides read TGTGCCAGCAGCTTCCAGGGGGATAGCAATCAGCCCCAGCATTTT. As protein: CASSFQGDSNQPQHF.

The genes are TRBV19 and TRBJ1-2; 7 nucleotides line up with TRBD1. With 4 bases clipped from V and 7 bases from J, the junction kept 9 bases outside the gene matches. This CDR3 comprises 14 residues. Germline V gene lookup returns CDR1 LNHDA and CDR2 SQIVND (reference sequence). The CDR3 loop is CASSTMDRYSGYTF. The CDR3 nucleotides are TGTGCCAGTAGTACAATGGACAGGTATAGTGGCTACACCTTC.

J is TRBJ2-7 and V is TRBV20-1; TRBD2 might be the D (5 bases). The CDR3 has 11 residues. V was shortened by 5 bases and J by 5 bases, with 10 bases between the two germline ends. Germline CDR1 DFQATT, CDR2 SNEGSKA (reference sequence). CDR3 sequence (DNA): TGCAGTGCTCACCGAGCGGACGAGCAGTACTTC. Residues: CSAHRADEQYF.

The V call is TRBV5-1, the J call TRBJ1-1; D gene ambiguous. The length of the CDR3 is 14 residues. The V end was cut by 1 base, the J end by 1 base, with 8 bases between. Germline V CDR1 and CDR2: SGHRS, YFSETQ. CDR3 region: CASSLRAGNTEAFF. CDR3 DNA: TGCGCCAGCAGCTTGAGGGCGGGGAACACTGAAGCTTTCTTT.

This chain joins TRBV19 and TRBJ1-1; weak D call: TRBD1 (5 bases). CDR1 and CDR2 (germline): LNHDA, SQIVND (reference sequence). V was trimmed by 9 bases and J by 4 bases, leaving 12 bases between them. CDR3 size: 12 residues. For the CDR3, the DNA is TGTGCCAGCCTTAGGGGCACCACTGAAGCTTTCTTT. It encodes CASLRGTTEAFF.

This clone was found a few times. The chain uses TRBV5-4 and TRBJ1-1; no definite D call. The CDR3 runs 15 residues. The ends were cut back, 0 bases at V and 3 bases at J, with 12 bases in the middle. From germline, CDR1 is SGHNT and CDR2 YYREEE (reference sequence). Here the CDR3 DNA reads TGTGCCAGCAGCTTGGCCGAGGTCGGCCACACTGAAGCTTTCTTT. Translation gives CASSLAEVGHTEAFF.

The chain is built from TRBV7-2 and TRBJ2-7; D not resolved. Germline CDR1 is SGHTA and CDR2 is FQGNSA. Trimming left V 5 bases short and J 0 bases short, with 8 bases between. This CDR3 is built from 13 residues. CDR3 amino acids: CASSAGHSYEQYF. As DNA, the CDR3 is TGTGCCAGCAGCGCAGGCCACTCCTACGAGCAGTACTTC.

CDR3 in DNA: TGTGCCAGCACTATGGAAGGGGGTCAGCAGTACTTC. Its protein product is CASTMEGGQQYF. The chain links TRBV28 to TRBJ2-7; possibly TRBD1 for D (6 bases). This CDR3 contains 12 residues. The V end was cut by 7 bases, the J end by 8 bases, with 15 bases between. Germline loops: CDR1 MDHEN, CDR2 SYDVKM.

This rearrangement joins TRBV19 to TRBJ2-3, with D possibly matching TRBD1 (5 bases). V was trimmed by 10 bases and J by 6 bases, leaving 23 bases between them. The CDR3 loop spans 15 amino acids. Germline CDR1 and CDR2: LNHDA and SQIVND (reference sequence). The chain's CDR3 is CATASAGRVRDTQYF. The CDR3 DNA is TGTGCCACCGCATCCGCCGGCAGGGTTCGGGATACGCAGTATTTT. The variable domain in full, completed from reference TRBV19 and TRBJ2-3, reads DGGITQSPKYLFRKEGQNVTLSCEQNLNHDAMYWYRQDPGQGLRLIYYSQIVNDFQKGDIAEGYSVSREKKESFPLTVTSAQKNPTAFYLCATASAGRVRDTQYFGPGTRLTVL.

Remarks on this clone: Mismatch with germline at one junction end may stem from a read error. This chain joins TRBV19 and TRBJ2-7; TRBD1 matches 8 bases. This CDR3 comprises 13 residues. The germline V gene encodes CDR1 LNHDA and CDR2 SQIVND (reference sequence). This CDR3 reads CAGSYRGEYEQYF. The CDR3, as DNA: TGTGCCGGTAGTTACAGGGGGGAGTACGAGCAGTACTTC.